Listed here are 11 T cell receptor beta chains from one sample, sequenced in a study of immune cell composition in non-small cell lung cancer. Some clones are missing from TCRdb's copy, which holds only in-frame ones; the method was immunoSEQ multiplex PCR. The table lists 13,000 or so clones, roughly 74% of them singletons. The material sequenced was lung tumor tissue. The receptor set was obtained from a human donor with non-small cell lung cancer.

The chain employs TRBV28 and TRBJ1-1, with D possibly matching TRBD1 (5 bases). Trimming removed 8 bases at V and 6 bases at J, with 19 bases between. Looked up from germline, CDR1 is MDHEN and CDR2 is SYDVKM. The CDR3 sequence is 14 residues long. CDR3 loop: CASGLLQAGPEAFF. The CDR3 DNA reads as TGTGCCAGCGGATTGTTACAAGCGGGGCCTGAAGCTTTCTTT.

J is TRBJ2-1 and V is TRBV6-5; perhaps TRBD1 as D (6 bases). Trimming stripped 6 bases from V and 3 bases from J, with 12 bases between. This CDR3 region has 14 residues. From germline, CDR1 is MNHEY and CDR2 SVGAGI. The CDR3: CASRSGHHYNEQFF. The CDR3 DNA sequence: TGTGCCAGCAGGTCGGGACACCACTACAATGAGCAGTTCTTC.

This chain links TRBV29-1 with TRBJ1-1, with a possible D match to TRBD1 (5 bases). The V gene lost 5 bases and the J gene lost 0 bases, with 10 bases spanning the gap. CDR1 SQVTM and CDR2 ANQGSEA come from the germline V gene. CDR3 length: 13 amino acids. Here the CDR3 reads CSVFGGLNTEAFF. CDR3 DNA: TGCAGCGTTTTCGGGGGATTGAACACTGAAGCTTTCTTT.

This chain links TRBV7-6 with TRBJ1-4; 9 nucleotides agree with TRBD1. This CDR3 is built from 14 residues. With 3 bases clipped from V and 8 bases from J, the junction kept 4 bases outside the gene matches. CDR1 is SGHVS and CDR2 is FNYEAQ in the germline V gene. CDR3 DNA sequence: TGTGCCAGCAGCTTGACAGGGGGATTGGAAAAACTGTTTTTT. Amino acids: CASSLTGGLEKLFF.

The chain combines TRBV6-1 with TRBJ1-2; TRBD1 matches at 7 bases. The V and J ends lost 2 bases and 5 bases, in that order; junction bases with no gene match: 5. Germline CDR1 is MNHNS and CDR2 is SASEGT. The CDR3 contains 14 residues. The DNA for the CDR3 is TGTGCCAGCAGTGAAATGGCAGGGGGATATGGCTACACCTTC. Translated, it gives CASSEMAGGYGYTF.

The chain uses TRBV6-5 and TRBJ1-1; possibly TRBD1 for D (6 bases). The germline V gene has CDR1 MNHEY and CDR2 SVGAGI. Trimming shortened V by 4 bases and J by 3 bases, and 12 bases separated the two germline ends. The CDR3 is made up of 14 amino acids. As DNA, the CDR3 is TGTGCCAGCAGTTGGGGGGGGGCGGACACTGAAGCTTTCTTT. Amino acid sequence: CASSWGGADTEAFF.

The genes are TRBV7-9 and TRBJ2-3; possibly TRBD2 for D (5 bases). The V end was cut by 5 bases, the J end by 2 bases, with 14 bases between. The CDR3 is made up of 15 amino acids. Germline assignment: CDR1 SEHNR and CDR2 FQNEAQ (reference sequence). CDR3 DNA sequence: TGTGCCAGCAGCCCCGGGGAGAAGTTCACAGATACGCAGTATTTT. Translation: CASSPGEKFTDTQYF.

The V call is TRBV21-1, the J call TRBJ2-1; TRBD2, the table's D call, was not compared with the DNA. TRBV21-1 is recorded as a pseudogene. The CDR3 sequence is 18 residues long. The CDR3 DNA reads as TGTGCCAGCAGCAAAGAGCTACCCACTAGCGGGTTTTACAATGAGCAGTTCTTC. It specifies CASSKELPTSGFYNEQFF.

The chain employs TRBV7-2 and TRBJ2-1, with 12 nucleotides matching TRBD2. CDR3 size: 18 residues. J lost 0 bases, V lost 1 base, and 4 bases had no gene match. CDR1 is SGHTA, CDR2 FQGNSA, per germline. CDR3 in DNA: TGTGCCAGCAGCTTAGATGCTAGCGGGAGGGCCTCCTACAATGAGCAGTTCTTC. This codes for CASSLDASGRASYNEQFF. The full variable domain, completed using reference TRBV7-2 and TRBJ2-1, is GAGVSQSPSNKVTEKGKDVELRCDPISGHTALYWYRQSLGQGLEFLIYFQGNSAPDKSGLPSDRFSAERTGGSVSTLTIQRTQQEDSAVYLCASSLDASGRASYNEQFFGPGTRLTVL.

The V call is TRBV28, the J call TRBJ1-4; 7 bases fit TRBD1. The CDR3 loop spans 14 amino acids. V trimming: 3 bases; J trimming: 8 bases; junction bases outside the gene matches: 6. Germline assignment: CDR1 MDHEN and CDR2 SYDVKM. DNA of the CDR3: TGTGCCAGCAGTTTCCGACAGGGTCGGGAAAAACTGTTTTTT. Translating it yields CASSFRQGREKLFF.

CDR3 protein: CASSPSQGWTGELFF. CDR3 in DNA: TGTGCCAGCTCACCGTCACAGGGTTGGACCGGGGAGCTGTTTTTT. The rearrangement uses TRBV18 and TRBJ2-2; perhaps TRBD1 as D (6 bases). This CDR3 has 15 residues. From germline, CDR1 is KGHSH and CDR2 LQKENI. V was clipped by 3 bases and J by 5 bases, with 13 bases between them.